The 17 T cell receptor beta chains listed next were all sequenced from one sample in a study of early T cells in non-severe SARS-CoV-2 infection. A single record per CDR3 protein comes from TCRdb applying MiXCR to the 5' RACE reads. The top ten clones hold 2% to 2.5% of a sample with over 75,000 distinct CDR3 sequences, roughly an eighth of them seen once. The source material was whole blood. The receptors derive from an adult who was a healthcare worker with PCR-confirmed SARS-CoV-2 infection or an uninfected control (not recorded which).

Many counts were recorded for this clonotype. The chain combines TRBV12-3 or TRBV12-4 with TRBJ2-1; D is undetermined. V dropped 4 bases and J dropped 3 bases, with 7 bases sitting between them. This CDR3 is 13 amino acids long. The CDR3 reads CASSSTIYNEQFF. The CDR3 bases are TGTGCCAGCAGTTCGACCATCTACAATGAGCAGTTCTTC.

The rearrangement links TRBV27 to TRBJ2-3; D assignment may be TRBD1 or TRBD2 (5 bases each). The length of the CDR3 is 18 residues. Germline CDR1 MNHEY, CDR2 SMNVEV (reference sequence). Trimming removed 0 bases at V and 3 bases at J, with 19 bases between. The CDR3 coding sequence is TGTGCCAGCAGTTTATCCCGCCTTGGACGGGGACCGACAGATACGCAGTATTTT. Encoded protein: CASSLSRLGRGPTDTQYF.

This clonotype was observed a few times. The chain is built from TRBV7-2 and TRBJ1-2; no reliable D call. This CDR3 is built from 15 residues. The germline CDR1 and CDR2 sequences are SGHTA and FQGNSA. Trimming left V 1 base short and J 0 bases short, with 9 bases between. The CDR3 sequence: CASSLGAAANYGYTF. DNA of the CDR3: TGTGCCAGCAGCTTAGGGGCAGCCGCTAACTATGGCTACACCTTC.

This chain links TRBV19 with TRBJ2-1; 8 nucleotides line up with TRBD2. Looked up from germline, CDR1 is LNHDA and CDR2 is SQIVND (reference sequence). This CDR3 has 13 residues. The CDR3 sequence is CATLSGGYNEQFF. CDR3 in DNA: TGTGCGACATTGAGCGGGGGATACAATGAGCAGTTCTTC.

This clonotype was observed a handful of times. The rearrangement joins TRBV9 to TRBJ2-3; D is unclear. The CDR3 runs 15 residues. V was shortened by 2 bases and J by 0 bases, with 10 bases between the two germline ends. From germline, CDR1 is SGDLS and CDR2 YYNGEE. CDR3 bases: TGTGCCAGCAGCGTTTTGGGGTCTAGCACAGATACGCAGTATTTT. It is translated as CASSVLGSSTDTQYF. Complete variable domain (other parts from reference TRBV9 and TRBJ2-3): DSGVTQTPKHLITATGQRVTLRCSPRSGDLSVYWYQQSLDQGLQFLIQYYNGEERAKGNILERFSAQQFPDLHSELNLSSLELGDSALYFCASSVLGSSTDTQYFGPGTRLTVL.

This clonotype was observed a few times. The chain is built from TRBV7-9 and TRBJ1-2; 8 bases line up with TRBD1. From germline, CDR1 is SEHNR and CDR2 FQNEAQ (reference sequence). CDR3 size: 14 residues. V trimming: 5 bases; J trimming: 2 bases; junction bases outside the gene matches: 4. The DNA of the CDR3 is TGTGCCAGCAGCGGACAGGGACGGAACTATGGCTACACCTTC. Protein product: CASSGQGRNYGYTF.

This clonotype showed up many times. The V and J genes are TRBV5-1 and TRBJ2-6; no firm D call. The CDR3 extends over 16 amino acids. V was trimmed by 1 base and J by 4 bases, leaving 12 bases between them. Germline assignment: CDR1 SGHRS and CDR2 YFSETQ. As DNA, the CDR3 is TGCGCCAGCAGCTTGTTCTCGGGTGCAGGGGCCAACGTCCTGACTTTC. Translated: CASSLFSGAGANVLTF.

This chain connects TRBV7-3 to TRBJ2-3; 8 bases match TRBD1. In germline, CDR1 is SGHTA, CDR2 FQGTGA. CDR3 length: 15 amino acids. V dropped 4 bases and J dropped 4; count of bases not matched to a gene: 7. This CDR3 reads CASSSPGGPSDTQYF. The CDR3 DNA reads TGTGCCAGCAGCTCCCCAGGGGGCCCCTCAGATACGCAGTATTTT.

This clonotype was detected only a few times. The chain recombines TRBV29-1 with TRBJ1-1; D call uncertain. Between the trimmed V and J ends, which lost 3 bases and 11 bases, there was a span of 7 bases. In germline, CDR1 is SQVTM, CDR2 ANQGSEA. The CDR3 spans 9 residues. CDR3 bases: TGCAGCGTTGACAGGCCGGCTTTCTTT. Amino acid sequence: CSVDRPAFF.

The genes are TRBV7-3 and TRBJ1-3; no definite D call. V lost 5 bases and J lost 6, with 14 bases in between. The CDR3 totals 14 residues. Germline V gene data show CDR1 as SGHTA and CDR2 as FQGTGA. CDR3 sequence reads: CASSPWVTSNTIYF. The CDR3 bases are TGTGCCAGCAGCCCATGGGTTACATCAAACACCATATATTTT.

This clonotype was counted only a few times. The chain recombines TRBV10-1 with TRBJ1-1, with TRBD1 matching 7 bases. Germline values: CDR1 WNHNN, CDR2 SYGVQD (reference sequence). The V and J ends lost 5 bases and 2 bases, in that order; junction bases with no gene match: 2. CDR3 length: 13 amino acids. This CDR3 is CASSNRGNTEAFF. CDR3 coding DNA: TGCGCCAGCAGTAACAGGGGAAACACTGAAGCTTTCTTT.

This clonotype has a handful of counts. The CDR3 coding sequence is TGCAGTGCTAGGGAGGGTAAGGGCAATCAGCCCCAGCATTTT. It codes for CSAREGKGNQPQHF. The rearrangement uses TRBV20-1 and TRBJ1-5; no definite D call. Trimming left V 3 bases short and J 2 bases short, with 11 bases between. CDR1 is DFQATT and CDR2 is SNEGSKA in the germline V gene (reference sequence). The CDR3 spans 14 residues.

A few counts support this clonotype. The V gene is TRBV20-1, the J gene TRBJ2-7, with 7 nucleotides matching TRBD1. Unmatched junction bases numbered 8, after V lost 6 bases and J lost 6 bases. CDR3 size: 12 residues. Germline V CDR1 and CDR2: DFQATT, SNEGSKA (reference sequence). In nucleotides, the CDR3 is TGCAGTGCCTCGGGACAGCTGGGCGAGCAGTACTTC. Amino acids: CSASGQLGEQYF.

Ten or more counts support this clonotype. This sequence joins TRBV4-3 and TRBJ2-7; the match to TRBD1 covers 7 bases. Per the germline V gene, CDR1 is LGHNA and CDR2 is YSLEER. CDR3 length: 13 amino acids. V shed 5 bases, J shed 5 bases, and the junction held 6 bases outside the gene matches. The CDR3 DNA sequence: TGCGCCAGCAGCTTGGACAGGTCGGACGAGCAGTACTTC. Translating it yields CASSLDRSDEQYF.

This chain connects TRBV7-9 to TRBJ1-3; no clear D gene. This CDR3 contains 14 residues. V was shortened by 8 bases and J by 6 bases, with 17 bases between the two germline ends. Germline V gives CDR1 SEHNR, CDR2 FQNEAQ (reference sequence). Here the CDR3 reads CASLDRSLANTIYF. Here the CDR3 DNA reads TGTGCCAGCTTGGACCGCTCTCTGGCAAACACCATATATTTT.

A few counts support this clonotype. The J gene is TRBJ2-1, the V gene TRBV24-1, with unresolved D. Germline CDR1 reads KGHDR; CDR2 reads SFDVKD. The CDR3 length is 15 residues. V was shortened by 3 bases and J by 0 bases, with 8 bases between the two germline ends. CDR3 nucleotides: TGTGCCACCAGTGATCGTCTATCCTCCTACAATGAGCAGTTCTTC. Protein product: CATSDRLSSYNEQFF.

The chain carries TRBV11-2 and TRBJ2-7; D might be TRBD1 (5 bases). Trimming stripped 5 bases from V and 4 bases from J, with 21 bases between. The CDR3 has 16 amino acids. Germline assignment: CDR1 SGHAT and CDR2 FQNNGV. In DNA form, the CDR3 reads TGTGCCAGCAGCCCCCTCCAGGGAAGTATGGTTTACGAGCAGTACTTC. It translates to CASSPLQGSMVYEQYF. Full variable domain (missing parts from reference TRBV11-2 and TRBJ2-7): EAGVAQSPRYKIIEKRQSVAFWCNPISGHATLYWYQQILGQGPKLLIQFQNNGVVDDSQLPKDRFSAERLKGVDSTLKIQPAKLEDSAVYLCASSPLQGSMVYEQYFGPGTRLTVT.